The next 8 T cell receptor beta chains were all read from a single sample in a study of a mutant IDH1 vaccine in newly diagnosed glioma. As for time point: week 11, during vaccination. Doses of 300 ug of mutant IDH1 20-mer peptide were given with topical imiquimod. Which antigens these TCRs recognize remains unknown. Clones were read by immunoSEQ multiplex PCR, and TCRdb kept only the in-frame ones, dropping some. This sample carries about 32,000 clones, roughly 78% of them seen once, and the ten largest clones take around 25%. The sequencing used PBMCs, collected from a glioma patient whose treatment included an IDH1 peptide vaccine. These receptors came from a man under 40 with glioma.

The J gene is TRBJ2-7, the V gene TRBV7-2, with D maybe TRBD1 (5 bases). The V end was cut by 1 base, the J end by 3 bases, with 7 bases between. Germline V CDR1 and CDR2: SGHTA, FQGNSA. CDR3 size: 13 residues. In nucleotides, the CDR3 is TGTGCCAGCAGCTTAGGAAGGGGCTACGAGCAGTACTTC. The encoded protein is CASSLGRGYEQYF.

This chain uses TRBV18 with TRBJ1-1; TRBD1 aligns across 11 bases. Germline values: CDR1 KGHSH, CDR2 LQKENI. V lost 3 bases and J lost 2; bases outside the gene matches: 8. This CDR3 has 17 amino acids. The CDR3 DNA is TGTGCCAGCTCACCCATAGCTCGGACAGGGGGCAACACTGAAGCTTTCTTT. It specifies CASSPIARTGGNTEAFF.

The chain is built from TRBV10-3 and TRBJ2-5; 10 bases match TRBD2. V trimming: 0 bases; J trimming: 2 bases; junction bases outside the gene matches: 3. The CDR3 spans 16 residues. Germline V gene sequence: CDR1 ENHRY, CDR2 SYGVKD. The CDR3: CAISESSSGGQETQYF. In DNA form, the CDR3 reads TGTGCCATCAGTGAGTCTTCTAGCGGGGGACAAGAGACCCAGTACTTC.

The genes are TRBV2 and TRBJ2-7; D call uncertain. V lost 6 bases and J lost 3, with 3 bases in between. The germline V gene encodes CDR1 SNHLY and CDR2 FYNNEI. The CDR3 sequence is 10 residues long. CDR3 sequence (DNA): TGTGCCAGCAGCAACTACGAGCAGTACTTC. Translated: CASSNYEQYF.

The V gene is TRBV6-1, the J gene TRBJ1-2, with a weak D call TRBD1 (5 bases). CDR3 length: 13 residues. Deletions cut 7 bases from V and 2 bases from J, with 11 bases between. Germline loops: CDR1 MNHNS, CDR2 SASEGT. The CDR3 is CASMGQGNYGYTF. As DNA, the CDR3 is TGTGCCAGCATGGGCCAGGGAAACTATGGCTACACCTTC.

The V gene is TRBV30, the J gene TRBJ1-3; 11 positions agree with TRBD1. The J segment lost 0 bases and the V segment lost 3 bases, leaving 4 bases of the junction unmatched. CDR3 length: 16 residues. In germline, CDR1 is GTSNPN, CDR2 SVGIG (reference sequence). The CDR3 DNA follows: TGTGCCTGGAGCCACGGGACAGGGGGCTCTGGAAACACCATATATTTT. It codes for CAWSHGTGGSGNTIYF. The entire variable domain, with the rest obtained from reference TRBV30 and TRBJ1-3, is as follows: SQTIHQWPATLVQPVGSPLSLECTVEGTSNPNLYWYRQAAGRGLQLLFYSVGIGQISSEVPQNLSASRPQDRQFILSSKKLLLSDSGFYLCAWSHGTGGSGNTIYFGEGSWLTVV.

V is TRBV4-1 and J is TRBJ2-1; D gene uncertain. The V end was cut by 1 base, the J end by 7 bases, with 8 bases between. CDR3 size: 13 residues. Germline values: CDR1 MGHRA, CDR2 YSYEKL. Here the CDR3 DNA reads TGCGCCAGCAGCCAAGGCGAAAGGAATGAGCAGTTCTTC. Translated: CASSQGERNEQFF.

This clone appeared a single time. This chain joins TRBV4-1 and TRBJ2-7, with a possible D match to TRBD2 (7 bases). The CDR3 totals 14 residues. Trimming stripped 4 bases from V and 3 bases from J, with 13 bases between. Germline values: CDR1 MGHRA, CDR2 YSYEKL. CDR3 loop: CASSPRGGGYEQYF. The CDR3 region has the DNA TGCGCCAGCAGCCCTAGGGGGGGTGGCTACGAGCAGTACTTC.